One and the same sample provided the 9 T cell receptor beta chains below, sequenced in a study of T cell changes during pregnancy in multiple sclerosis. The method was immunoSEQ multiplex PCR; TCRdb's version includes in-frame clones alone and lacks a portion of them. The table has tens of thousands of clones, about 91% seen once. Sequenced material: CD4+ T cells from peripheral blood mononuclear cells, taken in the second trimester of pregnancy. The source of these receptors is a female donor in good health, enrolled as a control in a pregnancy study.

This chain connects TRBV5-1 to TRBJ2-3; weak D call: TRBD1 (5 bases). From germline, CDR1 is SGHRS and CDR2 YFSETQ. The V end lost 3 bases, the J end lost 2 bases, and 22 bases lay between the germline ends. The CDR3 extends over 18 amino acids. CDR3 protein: CASSSRHWGRVHTDTQYF. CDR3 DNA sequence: TGCGCCAGCAGCTCCCGGCATTGGGGCAGAGTCCACACAGATACGCAGTATTTT. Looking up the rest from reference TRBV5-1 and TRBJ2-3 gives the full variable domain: KAGVTQTPRYLIKTRGQQVTLSCSPISGHRSVSWYQQTPGQGLQFLFEYFSETQRNKGNFPGRFSGRQFSNSRSEMNVSTLELGDSALYLCASSSRHWGRVHTDTQYFGPGTRLTVL.

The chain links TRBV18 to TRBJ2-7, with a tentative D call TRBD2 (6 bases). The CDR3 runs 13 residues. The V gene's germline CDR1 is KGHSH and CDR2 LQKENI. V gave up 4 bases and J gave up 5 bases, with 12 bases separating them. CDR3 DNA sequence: TGTGCCAGCTCACTCCCCGGGACTGACGAGCAGTACTTC. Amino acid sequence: CASSLPGTDEQYF.

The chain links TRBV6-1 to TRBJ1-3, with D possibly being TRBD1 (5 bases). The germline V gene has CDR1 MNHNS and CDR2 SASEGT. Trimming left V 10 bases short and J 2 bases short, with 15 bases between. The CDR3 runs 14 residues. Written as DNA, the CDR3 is TGTGCCACCGGGGGAGGCAACGCTGGAAACACCATATATTTT. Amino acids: CATGGGNAGNTIYF.

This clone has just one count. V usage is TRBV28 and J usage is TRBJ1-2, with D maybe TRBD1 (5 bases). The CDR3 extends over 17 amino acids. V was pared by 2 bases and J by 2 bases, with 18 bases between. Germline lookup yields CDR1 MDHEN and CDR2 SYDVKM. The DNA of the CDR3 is TGTGCCAGCAGTTTAATTGACGGGGGAAGGGCGAACTATGGCTACACCTTC. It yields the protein CASSLIDGGRANYGYTF.

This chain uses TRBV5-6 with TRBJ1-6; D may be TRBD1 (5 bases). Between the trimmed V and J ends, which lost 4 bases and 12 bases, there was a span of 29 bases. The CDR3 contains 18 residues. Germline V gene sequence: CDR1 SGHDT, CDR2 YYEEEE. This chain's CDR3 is CASSPLNPGDDPRGPLHF. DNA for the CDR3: TGTGCCAGCAGCCCTTTGAATCCTGGGGACGACCCGCGGGGACCCCTCCACTTT. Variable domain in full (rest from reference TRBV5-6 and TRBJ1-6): DAGVTQSPTHLIKTRGQQVTLRCSPKSGHDTVSWYQQALGQGPQFIFQYYEEEERQRGNFPDRFSGHQFPNYSSELNVNALLLGDSALYLCASSPLNPGDDPRGPLHFGNGTRLTVT.

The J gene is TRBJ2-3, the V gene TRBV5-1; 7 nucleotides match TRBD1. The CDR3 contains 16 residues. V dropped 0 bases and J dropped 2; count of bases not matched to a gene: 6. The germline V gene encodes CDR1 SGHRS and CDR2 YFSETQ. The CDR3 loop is CASSLVWDSNTDTQYF. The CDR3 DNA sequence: TGCGCCAGCAGCTTGGTGTGGGACAGCAACACAGATACGCAGTATTTT.

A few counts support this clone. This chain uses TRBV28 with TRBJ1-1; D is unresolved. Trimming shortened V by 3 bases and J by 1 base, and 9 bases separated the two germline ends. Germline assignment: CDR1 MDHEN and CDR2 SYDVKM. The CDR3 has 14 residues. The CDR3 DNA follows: TGTGCCAGCAGTTTCACCACGGGGAACACTGAAGCTTTCTTT. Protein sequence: CASSFTTGNTEAFF.

The CDR3 region has the DNA TGTGCCAGCAGGGCAAGGTGGGCTGGTGGCTACACCTTC. It is translated as CASRARWAGGYTF. The V and J genes are TRBV27 and TRBJ1-2; D gene unclear. CDR3 length: 13 amino acids. V lost 6 bases and J 7 bases, leaving 15 bases between the germline ends. Germline CDR1 reads MNHEY; CDR2 reads SMNVEV (reference sequence).

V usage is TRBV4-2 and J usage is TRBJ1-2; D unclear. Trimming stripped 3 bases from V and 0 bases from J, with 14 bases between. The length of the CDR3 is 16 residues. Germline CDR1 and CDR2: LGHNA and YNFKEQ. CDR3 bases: TGTGCCAGCAGCCAGTTCGGGGAGAACCCTAACTATGGCTACACCTTC. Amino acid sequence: CASSQFGENPNYGYTF.